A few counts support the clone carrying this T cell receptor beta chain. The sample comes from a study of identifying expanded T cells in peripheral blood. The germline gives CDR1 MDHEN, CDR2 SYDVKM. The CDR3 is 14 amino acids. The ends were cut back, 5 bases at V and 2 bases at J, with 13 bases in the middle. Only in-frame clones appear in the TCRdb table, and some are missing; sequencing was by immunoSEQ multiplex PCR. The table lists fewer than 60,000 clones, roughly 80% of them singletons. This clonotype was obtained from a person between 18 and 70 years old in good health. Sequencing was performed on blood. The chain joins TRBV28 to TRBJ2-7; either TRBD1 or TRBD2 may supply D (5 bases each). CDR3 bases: TGTGCCAGCAGTCCAGGGACGGAAACCTACGAGCAGTACTTC. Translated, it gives CASSPGTETYEQYF.